These 10 T cell receptor beta chains came from one sample sequenced in a study of early T cells in non-severe SARS-CoV-2 infection. TCRdb re-analysed the 5' RACE reads in MiXCR, keeping a single row per CDR3 protein. The data hold 45,000 to 65,000 distinct CDR3 sequences, with approximately 12% observed a single time. The sequencing here drew on whole blood, taken at baseline. The receptor source for this set is an adult who was a healthcare worker with PCR-confirmed SARS-CoV-2 infection or an uninfected control (not recorded which).

This clonotype has more than one count but fewer than ten. V is TRBV20-1 and J is TRBJ2-4; TRBD1 is a possible D gene (6 bases). The CDR3 is made up of 10 amino acids. Trimming stripped 1 base from V and 13 bases from J, with 8 bases between. In germline, CDR1 is DFQATT, CDR2 SNEGSKA (reference sequence). The CDR3 DNA is TGCAGTGCTAGAGTTGACAGGCAGTACTTC. Protein: CSARVDRQYF.

The gene calls are TRBV7-2 and TRBJ1-4; 10 positions match TRBD1. This CDR3 region has 16 residues. The germline V gene encodes CDR1 SGHTA and CDR2 FQGNSA. Germline trimming cut 4 bases from V and 5 bases from J; bases unmatched to any gene: 7. As DNA, the CDR3 is TGTGCCAGCAGCTACCATCCGGGACAGGGGAATGAAAAACTGTTTTTT. Translation: CASSYHPGQGNEKLFF.

This clonotype was picked up many times. The chain carries TRBV11-3 and TRBJ1-4; perhaps TRBD1 as D (6 bases). Germline assignment: CDR1 SGHNT and CDR2 YENEEA. This CDR3 is 16 amino acids long. The V gene lost 0 bases and the J gene lost 5 bases, with 13 bases spanning the gap. Here the CDR3 reads CASSLDLGHQNEKLFF. Written as DNA, the CDR3 is TGTGCCAGCAGCTTAGATCTGGGACATCAGAATGAAAAACTGTTTTTT.

J is TRBJ2-5 and V is TRBV5-4; no definite D call. CDR1 SGHNT and CDR2 YYREEE come from the germline V gene (reference sequence). Trimming left V 3 bases short and J 1 base short, with 4 bases between. CDR3 size: 12 residues. The CDR3 is CASSYLQETQYF. CDR3 sequence (DNA): TGTGCCAGCAGCTACCTCCAAGAGACCCAGTACTTC.

This clonotype appeared a few times. The chain carries TRBV6-2 or TRBV6-3 and TRBJ2-3; D is possibly TRBD1 or TRBD2 (7 bases each). Germline CDR1 reads MNHEY; CDR2 reads SVGEGT. The CDR3 consists of 14 residues. Trimming left V 6 bases short and J 5 bases short, with 15 bases between. CDR3 loop: CASSPPGGVDTQYF. Here the CDR3 DNA reads TGTGCCAGCAGCCCCCCAGGGGGGGTAGATACGCAGTATTTT.

This clonotype was recorded at least ten times. V is TRBV2 and J is TRBJ1-6; D remains unclear. CDR1 and CDR2 from the germline V gene are SNHLY and FYNNEI. V shed 7 bases and J shed 10 bases, with 14 bases lying between them. CDR3 length: 13 amino acids. DNA for the CDR3: TGTGCCAGCAAGCCCGCGGGGTCCTCACCCCTCCACTTT. As protein: CASKPAGSSPLHF.

The chain joins TRBV7-9 to TRBJ2-5; 9 positions agree with TRBD1. Trimming cost V 4 bases and J 4 bases; bases outside gene matches: 7. Germline loops: CDR1 SEHNR, CDR2 FQNEAQ (reference sequence). This CDR3 has 15 residues. CDR3 nucleotides: TGTGCCAGCAGCTCCAGGACAGGGGAGACAGAGACCCAGTACTTC. Protein: CASSSRTGETETQYF.

J is TRBJ2-2 and V is TRBV3-1; 8 bases fit TRBD1. Trimming took 3 bases from V and 0 from J; bases not matched to a gene: 15. The CDR3 is 20 amino acids. The germline gives CDR1 LGHDT, CDR2 YNNKEL (reference sequence). In DNA form, the CDR3 reads TGTGCCAGCAGCCAGACCCCCAGGGGGCGTACCCGAGCGAACACCGGGGAGCTGTTTTTT. Its protein is CASSQTPRGRTRANTGELFF.

The rearrangement uses TRBV5-1 and TRBJ2-7; TRBD1 agrees at 10 bases. The CDR3 runs 14 residues. Per the germline V gene, CDR1 is SGHRS and CDR2 is YFSETQ. The trim removed 6 bases at V and 5 bases at J, leaving 8 bases unmatched. The CDR3 sequence: CASNSDRGVNEQYF. The CDR3 coding sequence is TGCGCCAGCAACTCGGACAGGGGGGTCAACGAGCAGTACTTC.

Only a few counts were recorded for this clonotype. The J gene is TRBJ2-3, the V gene TRBV27, with D maybe TRBD2 (5 bases). CDR3 length equals 14 residues. V lost 3 bases, J lost 8 bases, and 15 bases lay in between. Germline CDR1 is MNHEY and CDR2 is SMNVEV (reference sequence). CDR3 in amino acids: CASSLLEGKRTQYF. The CDR3 coding sequence is TGTGCCAGCAGTTTGCTTGAGGGAAAACGTACGCAGTATTTT.